What follows is one T cell receptor (beta chain) and its context. This specimen belongs to a study of cytomegalovirus exposure and HLA in healthy donors. Looked up from germline, CDR1 is MGHRA and CDR2 is YSYEKL. The V and J ends lost 1 base and 2 bases respectively, with 9 bases between them. The CDR3 has 15 amino acids. The PCR had 60 Vbeta and 13 Jbeta primers. Assay used: immunoSEQ multiplex PCR; TCRdb lists only in-frame clones, some missing. This sample has roughly 93,000 clones, with roughly 79% found just once. This receptor was obtained from a man aged 25 to 45 in good health and CMV-seronegative. V is TRBV4-1 and J is TRBJ1-5, with D perhaps TRBD1 (6 bases). Sequencing was done on a sample of PBMCs. DNA for the CDR3: TGCGCCAGCAGCCAAGGGGACATTCGCAATCAGCCCCAGCATTTT. Translating it yields CASSQGDIRNQPQHF.